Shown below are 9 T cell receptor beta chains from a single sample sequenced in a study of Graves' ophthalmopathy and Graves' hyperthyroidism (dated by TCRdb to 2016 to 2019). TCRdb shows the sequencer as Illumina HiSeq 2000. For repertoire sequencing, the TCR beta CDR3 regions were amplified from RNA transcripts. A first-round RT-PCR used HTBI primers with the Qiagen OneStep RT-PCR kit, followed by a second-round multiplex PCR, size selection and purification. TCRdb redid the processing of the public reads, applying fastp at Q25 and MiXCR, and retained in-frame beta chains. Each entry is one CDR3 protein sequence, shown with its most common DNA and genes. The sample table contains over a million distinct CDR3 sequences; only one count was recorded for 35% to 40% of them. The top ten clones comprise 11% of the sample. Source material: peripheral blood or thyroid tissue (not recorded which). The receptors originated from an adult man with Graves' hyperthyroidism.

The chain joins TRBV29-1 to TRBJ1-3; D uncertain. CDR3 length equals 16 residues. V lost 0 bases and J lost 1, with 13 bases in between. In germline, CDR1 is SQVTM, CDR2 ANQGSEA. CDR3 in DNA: TGCAGCGTTGAAGATCGGGCCCCCGCGTCTGGAAACACCATATATTTT. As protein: CSVEDRAPASGNTIYF.

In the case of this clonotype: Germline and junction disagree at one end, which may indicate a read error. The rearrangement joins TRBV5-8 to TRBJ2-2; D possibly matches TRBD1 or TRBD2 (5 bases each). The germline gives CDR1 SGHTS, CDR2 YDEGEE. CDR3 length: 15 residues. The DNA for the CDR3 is TGTGCCAGCAACTTGGGGACCTCAAGGACCGGGGAGCTGTTTTTT. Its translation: CASNLGTSRTGELFF.

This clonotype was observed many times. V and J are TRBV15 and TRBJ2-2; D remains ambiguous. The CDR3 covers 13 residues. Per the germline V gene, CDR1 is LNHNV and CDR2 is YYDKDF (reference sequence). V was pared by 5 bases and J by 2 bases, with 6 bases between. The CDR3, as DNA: TGTGCCACCAGCTCGGATAACACCGGGGAGCTGTTTTTT. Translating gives CATSSDNTGELFF.

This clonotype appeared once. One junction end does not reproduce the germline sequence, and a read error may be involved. The CDR3 DNA reads TGTGCCGTCAGGTACCAGCATTTT. It is translated as CAVRYQHF. The chain couples TRBV10-3 to TRBJ1-5; no clear D. Germline V gives CDR1 ENHRY, CDR2 SYGVKD. CDR3 length: 8 residues.

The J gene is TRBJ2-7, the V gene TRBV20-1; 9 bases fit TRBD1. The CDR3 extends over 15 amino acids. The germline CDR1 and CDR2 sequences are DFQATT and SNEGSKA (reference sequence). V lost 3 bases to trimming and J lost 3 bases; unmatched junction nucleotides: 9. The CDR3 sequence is CSASFPGQGFYEQYF. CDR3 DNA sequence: TGCAGTGCTAGTTTTCCGGGACAGGGTTTCTACGAGCAGTACTTC.

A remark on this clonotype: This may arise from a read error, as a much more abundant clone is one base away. Written as DNA, the CDR3 is TGTGCCATCACCCTGGCGCAGGGGGGGAAAGAGCAGTACTTC. This encodes CAITLAQGGKEQYF. This chain links TRBV10-3 with TRBJ2-7; D is possibly TRBD1 or TRBD2 (7 bases each). The germline CDR1 and CDR2 sequences are ENHRY and SYGVKD. The V end lost 7 bases, the J end lost 7 bases, and 20 bases lay between the germline ends. CDR3 length: 14 amino acids.

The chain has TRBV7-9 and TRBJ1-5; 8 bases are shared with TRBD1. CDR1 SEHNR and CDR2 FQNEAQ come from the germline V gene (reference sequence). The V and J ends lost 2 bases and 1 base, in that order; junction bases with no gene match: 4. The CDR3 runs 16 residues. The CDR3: CASSLTYRGSNQPQHF. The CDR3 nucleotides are TGTGCCAGCAGCTTAACTTACAGGGGGAGCAATCAGCCCCAGCATTTT.

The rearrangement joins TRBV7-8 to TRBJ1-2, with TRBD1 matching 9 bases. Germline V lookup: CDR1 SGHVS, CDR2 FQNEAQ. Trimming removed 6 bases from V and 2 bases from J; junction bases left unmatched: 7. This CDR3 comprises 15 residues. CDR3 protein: CASRSGTGSNYGYTF. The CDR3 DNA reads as TGTGCCAGCAGGTCTGGGACAGGGTCCAACTATGGCTACACCTTC.

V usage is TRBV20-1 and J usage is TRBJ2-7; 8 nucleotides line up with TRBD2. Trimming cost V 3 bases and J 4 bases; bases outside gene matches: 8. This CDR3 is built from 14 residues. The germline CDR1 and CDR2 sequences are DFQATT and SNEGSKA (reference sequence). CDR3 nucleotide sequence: TGCAGTGCTAGCGGGAGGGCCTTAGGGTACGAGCAGTACTTC. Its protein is CSASGRALGYEQYF.